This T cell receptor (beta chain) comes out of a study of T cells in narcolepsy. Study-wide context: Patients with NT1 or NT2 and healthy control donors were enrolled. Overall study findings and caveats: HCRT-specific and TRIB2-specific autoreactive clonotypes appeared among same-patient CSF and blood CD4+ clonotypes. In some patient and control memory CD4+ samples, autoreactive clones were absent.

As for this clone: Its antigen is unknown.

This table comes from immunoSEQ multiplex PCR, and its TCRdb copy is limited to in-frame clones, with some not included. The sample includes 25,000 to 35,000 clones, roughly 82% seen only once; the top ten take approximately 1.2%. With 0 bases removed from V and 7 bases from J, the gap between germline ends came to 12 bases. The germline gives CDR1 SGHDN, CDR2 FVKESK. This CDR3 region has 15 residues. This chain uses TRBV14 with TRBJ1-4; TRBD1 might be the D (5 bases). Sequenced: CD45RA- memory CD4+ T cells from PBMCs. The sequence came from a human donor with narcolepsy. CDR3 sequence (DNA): TGTGCCAGCAGCCAAGACCGGGGCTCGGGTGAAAAACTGTTTTTT. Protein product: CASSQDRGSGEKLFF.